The rows below give T cell receptor beta chains drawn from one sample of a study of blood T cell repertoires in COVID-19. Method: immunoSEQ multiplex PCR; TCRdb's copy keeps in-frame clones and lacks some. The sample has a few hundred thousand clones; about nine tenths are singletons. The specimen sequenced was PBMCs or T cells enriched from blood (not recorded which). The receptors were gathered from a woman in her 50s who had been exposed to COVID-19. CDR3s include the opening cysteine and the closing phenylalanine or tryptophan. Fields, in order: D gene, V gene, J gene, clone size, CDR3 protein, CDR3 DNA. The D gene is left open where the match is weak. Rows may omit the clone size; those that give it use once, few, many or a size class.

>TRBD2|TRBV19|TRBJ2-3|-
CASSIGSGGAGSPDTQYF
TGTGCCAGTAGTATAGGGAGCGGGGGGGCTGGTTCGCCAGATACGCAGTATTTT
>TRBD1|TRBV4-1|TRBJ2-5|-
CASSQDGQGAGETQYF
TGCGCCAGCAGCCAAGATGGGCAGGGGGCAGGTGAGACCCAGTACTTC
>-|TRBV3-1/TRBV3-2|TRBJ2-6|-
CASSQGKGGTGANVLTF
TGTGCCAGCAGCCAAGGGAAGGGGGGGACAGGGGCCAACGTCCTGACTTTC
>-|TRBV11-1|TRBJ2-7|-
CASSLVPGVYEQYF
TGTGCCAGCAGCTTAGTACCGGGGGTCTACGAGCAGTACTTC
>-|TRBV29-1|TRBJ2-1|few
CSVGPGTTKYNEQFF
TGCAGCGTGGGGCCCGGGACAACGAAATACAATGAGCAGTTCTTC
>-|TRBV6-5|TRBJ2-7|-
CASSIPTETYEQYF
TGTGCCAGCAGTATCCCGACAGAGACCTACGAGCAGTACTTC
>TRBD1|TRBV11-2|TRBJ1-1|-
CASRSPGQRLNTEAFF
TGTGCCAGCAGAAGCCCGGGACAGAGGCTGAACACTGAAGCTTTCTTT
>-|TRBV28|TRBJ2-7|-
CATQQGRSGEQYF
TGTGCCACCCAACAGGGGAGGTCGGGCGAGCAGTACTTC
>TRBD1|TRBV27|TRBJ1-5|-
CASSLGQTSNQPQHF
TGTGCCAGCAGTTTGGGACAGACTTCCAATCAGCCCCAGCATTTT
>-|TRBV6-5|TRBJ2-7|-
CASSFGTYEQYF
TGTGCCAGCAGTTTCGGGACATATGAGCAGTACTTC
>TRBD1|TRBV19|TRBJ1-2|-
CASSPLLGQGYGYTF
TGTGCCAGTAGCCCCCTTTTGGGACAGGGGTATGGCTACACCTTC
>-|TRBV2|TRBJ2-1|-
CASSESGSSYNEQFF
TGTGCCAGCAGTGAATCGGGGAGCTCCTACAATGAGCAGTTCTTC
>-|TRBV2|TRBJ1-2|-
CASRFLGYGYTF
TGTGCCAGCAGGTTCCTCGGGTATGGCTACACCTTC
>-|TRBV19|TRBJ1-5|-
CASSIDRGAGSSNQPQHF
TGTGCCAGTAGTATAGATCGTGGGGCAGGGTCTAGCAATCAGCCCCAGCATTTT
>TRBD1|TRBV30|TRBJ2-4|-
CAWSVRTGDKNIQYF
TGTGCCTGGAGTGTACGTACAGGGGATAAAAACATTCAGTACTTC
>-|TRBV27|TRBJ1-2|-
CARQIENRASNYGYTF
TGTGCCAGACAGATCGAAAACAGGGCCTCTAACTATGGCTACACCTTC
>TRBD1|TRBV11-1|TRBJ1-5|once
CASSLGAGGSVQPQHF
TGTGCCAGCAGCTTAGGGGCAGGGGGTTCCGTTCAGCCCCAGCATTTT
>TRBD1|TRBV30|TRBJ2-5|once
CAWSHGTAWETQYF
TGTGCCTGGAGTCACGGGACAGCATGGGAGACCCAGTACTTC
>TRBD1|TRBV18|TRBJ1-2|-
CASSADRAYGYTF
TGTGCCAGCTCAGCGGACAGGGCCTATGGCTACACCTTC
>-|TRBV2|TRBJ1-2|-
CASSERQSYGYTF
TGTGCCAGCAGTGAAAGACAGTCCTATGGCTACACCTTC
>-|TRBV5-1|TRBJ1-1|-
CASSFSRGRGSTEAFF
TGCGCCAGCAGCTTCAGCCGTGGGAGGGGATCCACTGAAGCTTTCTTT
>TRBD2|TRBV5-1|TRBJ2-5|once
CASSSRLAGGLLQETQYF
TGCGCCAGCAGCTCCAGACTAGCGGGGGGCCTTCTTCAAGAGACCCAGTACTTC
>-|TRBV5-5|TRBJ1-2|-
CASSLGQGPYYGYTF
TGTGCCAGCAGCTTGGGGCAGGGTCCCTACTATGGCTACACCTTC
>TRBD1|TRBV30|TRBJ2-5|-
CAWSGTTLDRGETQYF
TGTGCCTGGAGTGGAACAACCCTAGACAGGGGAGAGACCCAGTACTTC
>-|TRBV3-1/TRBV3-2|TRBJ1-5|-
CASSQDAGSQPQHF
TGTGCCAGCAGCCAAGACGCGGGTAGTCAGCCCCAGCATTTT
>-|TRBV2|TRBJ1-1|-
CASRYRGDQGFAEAFF
TGTGCCAGCAGATACAGAGGGGACCAGGGGTTCGCTGAAGCTTTCTTT
>-|TRBV4-1|TRBJ1-1|-
CASSQDTMNTEAFF
TGCGCCAGCAGCCAAGATACTATGAACACTGAAGCTTTCTTT
>-|TRBV9|TRBJ1-2|-
CASSVADNVRGYTF
TGTGCCAGCAGCGTAGCAGACAACGTCAGGGGCTACACCTTC
>-|TRBV18|TRBJ1-2|-
CASSPVPQDSHYTF
TGTGCCAGCTCACCAGTCCCCCAGGATTCCCACTACACCTTC
>TRBD2|TRBV30|TRBJ2-7|-
CAWRLAGAEQYF
TGTGCCTGGAGATTAGCGGGGGCCGAGCAGTACTTC
>-|TRBV7-9|TRBJ2-7|-
CASSLVGSSSYEQYF
TGTGCCAGCAGCTTAGTGGGCAGCAGCTCCTACGAGCAGTACTTC
>TRBD2|TRBV11-2|TRBJ2-5|-
CASSFRVGGRETQYF
TGTGCCAGCAGCTTCCGAGTCGGGGGGAGGGAGACCCAGTACTTC
>-|TRBV7-9|TRBJ2-1|-
CASTTGGTYNEQFF
TGTGCCAGCACCACGGGGGGCACCTACAATGAGCAGTTCTTC
>-|TRBV12-2|TRBJ1-2|-
CASRPRVTHGYTF
TGTGCAAGTCGCCCACGGGTCACACATGGCTACACCTTC
>-|TRBV7-8|TRBJ1-5|-
CASSMGGLYSNQPQHF
TGTGCCAGCAGCATGGGGGGACTTTATAGCAATCAGCCCCAGCATTTT
>-|TRBV3-1/TRBV3-2|TRBJ2-7|-
CASSRQDFYEQYF
TGTGCCAGCAGCCGACAGGACTTCTACGAGCAGTACTTC
>TRBD1|TRBV29-1|TRBJ1-2|-
CSVEDLRDSHYGYTF
TGCAGCGTTGAAGATCTTAGGGACAGTCACTATGGCTACACCTTC
>TRBD1|TRBV2|TRBJ1-5|-
CASRPAGTVNQPQHF
TGTGCCAGCAGGCCGGCTGGGACAGTGAATCAGCCCCAGCATTTT
>TRBD1|TRBV5-5|TRBJ2-7|-
CASSLATVGQQSTYEQYF
TGTGCCAGCAGCTTGGCAACTGTGGGACAGCAATCAACCTACGAGCAGTACTTC
>TRBD1|TRBV3-1/TRBV3-2|TRBJ1-5|-
CASSQDGTVSNQPQHF
TGTGCCAGCAGCCAAGATGGGACAGTTAGCAATCAGCCCCAGCATTTT
>TRBD1|TRBV4-1|TRBJ1-4|-
CASTDRVNEKLFF
TGCGCCAGCACGGACAGGGTAAATGAAAAACTGTTTTTT
>-|TRBV5-6|TRBJ1-2|few
CASSWGEGRLGYTF
TGTGCCAGCAGCTGGGGGGAGGGTCGCCTTGGCTACACCTTC
>-|TRBV7-2|TRBJ2-2|-
CASSFLRQGTGELFF
TGTGCCAGCAGCTTTTTGCGTCAGGGCACCGGGGAGCTGTTTTTT
>TRBD1|TRBV12-3/TRBV12-4|TRBJ2-7|-
CASSEDRPEQYF
TGTGCCAGCAGTGAGGACAGGCCCGAGCAGTACTTC
>TRBD1|TRBV6-1|TRBJ1-5|-
CASSDPRDRFYNQPQHF
TGTGCCAGCAGTGACCCCCGGGACAGGTTCTACAATCAGCCCCAGCATTTT
>TRBD2|TRBV4-2|TRBJ2-5|-
CASSQDPGGGAGETQYF
TGTGCCAGCAGCCAAGATCCTGGCGGGGGGGCGGGCGAGACCCAGTACTTC
>TRBD1|TRBV10-3|TRBJ2-3|-
CAIRETGWNQYF
TGTGCCATCAGGGAGACAGGGTGGAACCAGTATTTT
>-|TRBV5-1|TRBJ2-2|-
CASSLDTSGGTGELFF
TGCGCCAGCAGCTTGGACACTTCAGGTGGCACCGGGGAGCTGTTTTTT